This T cell receptor (beta chain) was sequenced for a study of T cell responses to AZD1222 COVID-19 vaccine. The overall study: Recipients boosted at about 4 weeks or about 12 weeks are pooled. Overall study results and limits: Females made up more of the donors, who were largely white British, and clonal diversity may have come out too low. As reported, nearly half of all spike-specific TCRs target variant regions that are unmutated. Vaccine-associated CD4 TCRs ranged over spike, dominating at 160-218 and 743-854.

The CDR3 extends over 13 amino acids. Germline V gives CDR1 MNHEY, CDR2 SVGEGT. V lost 1 base and J lost 9, with 12 bases in between. Comment on this clone: Its antigen remains unknown.

Clones were read by immunoSEQ multiplex PCR, and TCRdb kept only the in-frame ones, dropping some. The sample lists approximately 190,000 clones, around 90% occurring once. The sequences come from peripheral blood, collected on day 0 of AZD1222 vaccination. This clonotype was sampled from an adult in good health. The chain combines TRBV6-2 or TRBV6-3 with TRBJ1-1; D ambiguous. The DNA for the CDR3 is TGTGCCAGCAGTTACTACTCGTCGGGGAAAGCTTTCTTT. Translation gives CASSYYSSGKAFF.